The T cell receptor (beta chain) under discussion was sequenced for a study of blood T cell repertoires in COVID-19. Overall study: Samples of COVID-19 (acute and convalescent) were obtained from the United States, Italy and Spain. T cells, B-cell-depleted T cells, or PBMCs supplied cDNA or gDNA.

The CDR3 is made up of 13 amino acids. Trimming shortened V by 3 bases and J by 2 bases, and 11 bases separated the two germline ends. Per germline, CDR1 DFQATT and CDR2 SNEGSKA (reference sequence). Original processing notes: The assay estimated nucleated cells by amplifying reference gene primers. Sequencing was performed with immunoSEQ multiplex PCR; in TCRdb, only in-frame clones are kept and a portion is missing. Clone size and V and J calls were adopted from that table, with D and trimming inferred from the DNA. This table has more than 150,000 clones, 80% to 90% appearing once. This clone came up once.

The receptor was isolated from a woman in her 40s with acute or convalescent COVID-19. Source material: peripheral blood. This chain links TRBV20-1 with TRBJ2-7, with no clear D. This chain's CDR3 is CSASRTVTYEQYF. The CDR3 DNA is TGCAGTGCTAGTCGCACAGTCACCTACGAGCAGTACTTC.